This T cell receptor beta chain appears in the sequencing data of a study of control samples from healthy donors and cancer patients. The germline V gene has CDR1 WNHNN and CDR2 SYGVQD (reference sequence). Trimming took off 2 bases at V and 6 bases at J, with 11 bases between the two ends. This CDR3 spans 14 amino acids. Some clones are missing from TCRdb's copy, which holds only in-frame ones; the method was immunoSEQ multiplex PCR. In the table there are approximately 71,000 clones, over 85% of which are singletons. The receptor was derived from a man aged 55 to 70 with lung cancer. Sequencing was performed on PBMCs. This chain connects TRBV10-1 to TRBJ2-1, with D perhaps TRBD2 (7 bases). The CDR3 loop reads CASSERGAPNEQFF. The CDR3 DNA is TGCGCCAGCAGTGAGCGGGGGGCGCCCAATGAGCAGTTCTTC.